This entry lists 24 T cell receptor beta chains sequenced from one sample in a study of Ad26.COV2.S vaccination and SARS-CoV-2 variants. Treatment given: over 15 received Ad26.COV2.S at low or high dose, single or two shots; about 5 received placebo; per-sample allocation not given. Sampling was done on day 63 after the first vaccine or placebo injection. TCRdb's copy holds only in-frame clones and misses some; the assay was immunoSEQ multiplex PCR. Altogether hundreds of thousands of clones are present, roughly nine tenths being singletons, with the ten largest covering roughly 1.5%. The sequences come from peripheral blood, collected in a trial of Ad26.COV2.S vaccine versus placebo. These receptors came from a person aged 18-65 years who received the Ad26.COV2.S COVID-19 vaccine or a placebo.

Only one count was recorded for this clone. The chain couples TRBV4-3 to TRBJ2-7, with D perhaps matching TRBD2 (5 bases). V lost 3 bases to trimming and J lost 9 bases, with 15 bases between them. This CDR3 region has 13 residues. Germline lookup yields CDR1 LGHNA and CDR2 YSLEER. The CDR3 DNA reads as TGCGCCAGCAGCCAGGCACTAGGTTGGTGGCAGTACTTC. This encodes CASSQALGWWQYF.

The rearrangement links TRBV7-6 to TRBJ1-5; possibly TRBD1 for D (5 bases). V was clipped by 5 bases and J by 3 bases, with 14 bases between them. This CDR3 contains 15 residues. Per the germline V gene, CDR1 is SGHVS and CDR2 is FNYEAQ. The DNA for the CDR3 is TGTGCCAGCAGCCTATCGGGGGGGTCCAATCAGCCCCAGCATTTT. The encoded protein is CASSLSGGSNQPQHF.

There are a few counts of this clone. The chain combines TRBV11-2 with TRBJ2-2; 11 nucleotides agree with TRBD2. Trimming took 2 bases from V and 4 from J; bases not matched to a gene: 12. The CDR3 runs 19 residues. CDR1 SGHAT and CDR2 FQNNGV come from the germline V gene. CDR3 in DNA: TGTGCCAGCAGCTTATTCTCCTTAGCGGGGGGGCTTGGCACCGGGGAGCTGTTTTTT. This translates into CASSLFSLAGGLGTGELFF.

The chain employs TRBV7-2 and TRBJ1-2; unclear D gene. Germline V gene sequence: CDR1 SGHTA, CDR2 FQGNSA. The germline V and J ends were trimmed by 1 base and 5 bases, with 11 bases remaining between them. The CDR3 is 14 residues long. CDR3: CASSLGSSLYGYTF. The CDR3 nucleotides are TGTGCCAGCAGCTTAGGGTCGTCGCTTTATGGCTACACCTTC.

The genes are TRBV14 and TRBJ2-6; D is uncertain. Germline V gene lookup returns CDR1 SGHDN and CDR2 FVKESK. V was trimmed by 3 bases and J by 0 bases, leaving 18 bases between them. The CDR3 loop spans 19 amino acids. The chain's CDR3 is CASSHGPQKTVSGANVLTF. The CDR3 coding sequence is TGTGCCAGCAGCCACGGTCCACAGAAAACCGTCTCTGGGGCCAACGTCCTGACTTTC.

The CDR3: CASSIDRGLGYGYTF. In nucleotides, the CDR3 is TGTGCCAGTAGTATAGATCGGGGTCTAGGATATGGCTACACCTTC. The genes are TRBV19 and TRBJ1-2, with D uncertain. The ends were cut back, 0 bases at V and 5 bases at J, with 13 bases in the middle. Germline V gene data show CDR1 as LNHDA and CDR2 as SQIVND (reference sequence). The CDR3 runs to 15 residues.

V gene TRBV7-2 combines with J gene TRBJ1-6, with TRBD1 as a possible D gene (5 bases). CDR1 is SGHTA and CDR2 is FQGNSA in the germline V gene. The CDR3 consists of 13 residues. Trimming left V 3 bases short and J 7 bases short, with 7 bases between. CDR3 DNA sequence: TGTGCCAGCAGCTTTGGGGACAATTCACCCCTCCACTTT. Its protein is CASSFGDNSPLHF. The full variable domain, with the rest looked up from reference TRBV7-2 and TRBJ1-6, is GAGVSQSPSNKVTEKGKDVELRCDPISGHTALYWYRQSLGQGLEFLIYFQGNSAPDKSGLPSDRFSAERTGGSVSTLTIQRTQQEDSAVYLCASSFGDNSPLHFGNGTRLTVT.

The V and J genes are TRBV6-2 or TRBV6-3 and TRBJ2-3; D possibly matches TRBD1 or TRBD2 (5 bases each). The V end lost 6 bases, the J end lost 0 bases, and 7 bases lay between the germline ends. The CDR3 has 13 amino acids. Per germline, CDR1 MNHEY and CDR2 SVGEGT. The CDR3 region has the DNA TGTGCCAGCAGCCGGGACAGCACAGATACGCAGTATTTT. Translation gives CASSRDSTDTQYF.

The chain couples TRBV2 to TRBJ1-2; no definite D call. Germline V gene lookup returns CDR1 SNHLY and CDR2 FYNNEI. Trimming took 7 bases from V and 8 from J, leaving 11 bases between them. The CDR3 has 11 amino acids. In DNA form, the CDR3 reads TGTGCCAGCATACTCGCCGGCGGCTACACCTTC. Translation: CASILAGGYTF.

This clone showed up just once. The rearrangement joins TRBV2 to TRBJ2-2; the match to TRBD2 covers 13 bases. J was trimmed by 4 bases and V by 5 bases; bases with no gene match: 7. Germline-derived CDR1 and CDR2 are SNHLY and FYNNEI. CDR3 length equals 17 residues. CDR3 loop: CASSPLAGGPRTGELFF. CDR3 DNA sequence: TGTGCCAGCAGTCCACTAGCGGGAGGGCCTCGCACCGGGGAGCTGTTTTTT. Full variable domain (remainder filled in from reference TRBV2 and TRBJ2-2): EPEVTQTPSHQVTQMGQEVILRCVPISNHLYFYWYRQILGQKVEFLVSFYNNEISEKSEIFDDQFSVERPDGSNFTLKIRSTKLEDSAMYFCASSPLAGGPRTGELFFGEGSRLTVL.

This chain links TRBV12-3 or TRBV12-4 with TRBJ1-3; D call uncertain. The CDR3 consists of 13 residues. Trimming took 4 bases from V and 4 from J, leaving 8 bases between them. CDR3: CASSSDAGNTIYF. The CDR3 nucleotides read TGTGCCAGCAGTTCGGACGCCGGAAACACCATATATTTT.

The J gene is TRBJ1-4, the V gene TRBV5-1, with 9 nucleotides matching TRBD1. CDR1 is SGHRS and CDR2 is YFSETQ in the germline V gene. This CDR3 has 14 amino acids. The junction had 8 bases not matched to a gene; V was cut back by 7 bases and J by 7 bases. CDR3: CASATGGLSEKLFF. The CDR3, as DNA: TGCGCCAGCGCTACAGGGGGCTTAAGTGAAAAACTGTTTTTT.

This clone appeared a single time. The chain is built from TRBV2 and TRBJ2-3; D possibly corresponds to TRBD2 (5 bases). The CDR3 consists of 16 residues. Germline values: CDR1 SNHLY, CDR2 FYNNEI. V was pared by 7 bases and J by 2 bases, with 19 bases between. As DNA, the CDR3 is TGTGCCAGCACCCTTTTAGGGCTTAGCGACACAGATACGCAGTATTTT. This translates into CASTLLGLSDTDTQYF.

V and J are TRBV5-6 and TRBJ2-7; D is undetermined. CDR1 is SGHDT, CDR2 YYEEEE, per germline. The CDR3 has 14 residues. Trimming shortened V by 4 bases and J by 2 bases, and 13 bases separated the two germline ends. CDR3 residues: CASSVGLGAYEQYF. Here the CDR3 DNA reads TGTGCCAGCAGCGTGGGCCTTGGTGCCTACGAGCAGTACTTC. Combining the CDR3 with reference TRBV5-6 and TRBJ2-7 gives the whole variable domain DAGVTQSPTHLIKTRGQQVTLRCSPKSGHDTVSWYQQALGQGPQFIFQYYEEEERQRGNFPDRFSGHQFPNYSSELNVNALLLGDSALYLCASSVGLGAYEQYFGPGTRLTVT.

This rearrangement joins TRBV27 to TRBJ2-1, with 12 bases aligning to TRBD2. Trimming cost V 7 bases and J 5 bases; bases outside gene matches: 12. CDR3 length: 17 amino acids. The germline V gene encodes CDR1 MNHEY and CDR2 SMNVEV (reference sequence). CDR3 bases: TGTGCCAGCACCCCCCTGACTAGCGGGGGACCCCACAATGAGCAGTTCTTC. Translated, it gives CASTPLTSGGPHNEQFF.

V is TRBV7-9 and J is TRBJ2-5; no reliable D call. The CDR3 covers 12 residues. Germline V gene data show CDR1 as SEHNR and CDR2 as FQNEAQ (reference sequence). The V end lost 1 base, the J end lost 9 bases, and 9 bases lay between the germline ends. This CDR3 reads CASSLGSRAQYF. DNA of the CDR3: TGTGCCAGCAGCTTAGGTTCTCGGGCCCAGTACTTC.

The chain carries TRBV6-1 and TRBJ1-1, with D uncertain. Trimming removed 1 base at V and 3 bases at J, with 9 bases between. The germline gives CDR1 MNHNS, CDR2 SASEGT. This CDR3 contains 14 residues. Here the CDR3 reads CASSEVPEDTEAFF. The CDR3 DNA is TGTGCCAGCAGTGAAGTCCCCGAGGACACTGAAGCTTTCTTT.

V and J are TRBV5-6 and TRBJ2-3; 9 bases are a match to TRBD2. Germline assignment: CDR1 SGHDT and CDR2 YYEEEE. The CDR3 extends over 13 amino acids. The V segment lost 5 bases and the J segment 4 bases; nucleotides outside the gene matches: 2. CDR3 nucleotides: TGTGCCAGCAGACGACTAGCGGCAGATACGCAGTATTTT. Its protein product is CASRRLAADTQYF.

This chain uses TRBV10-2 with TRBJ1-2, with TRBD1 matching over 7 bases. Germline trimming cut 3 bases from V and 2 bases from J; bases unmatched to any gene: 3. The germline V gene encodes CDR1 WSHSY and CDR2 SAAADI. The CDR3 is 14 residues long. CDR3 amino acids: CASSEGRGNYGYTF. CDR3 nucleotides: TGCGCCAGCAGTGAAGGCAGGGGGAACTATGGCTACACCTTC.

This chain links TRBV28 with TRBJ1-2, with 7 bases that match TRBD1. Germline CDR1 reads MDHEN; CDR2 reads SYDVKM. Losses at the gene ends were 3 bases for V and 12 bases for J; bases not matched to a gene: 10. The CDR3 spans 13 residues. This CDR3 reads CASSFRAGGRNTF. Here the CDR3 DNA reads TGTGCCAGCAGTTTCCGGGCAGGGGGGAGGAACACCTTC.

V usage is TRBV6-5 and J usage is TRBJ2-5; 10 positions agree with TRBD2. Germline CDR1 MNHEY, CDR2 SVGAGI. Trimming at V came to 6 bases and at J to 1 base, leaving 5 bases not matched to a gene. This CDR3 region has 15 residues. The CDR3 region has the DNA TGTGCCAGCAGACTAGCGGGACTTGGCCAAGAGACCCAGTACTTC. This translates into CASRLAGLGQETQYF.

Concerning this clone itself: This same CDR3 is encoded by further DNA sequences in the sample. The genes are TRBV19 and TRBJ1-5; 8 bases map to TRBD1. The trim removed 6 bases at V and 1 base at J, leaving 5 bases unmatched. This CDR3 is built from 15 residues. Germline V gene lookup returns CDR1 LNHDA and CDR2 SQIVND (reference sequence). The CDR3 nucleotides read TGTGCCAGTAGCGTTGACAGGGGAAGCAATCAGCCCCAGCATTTT. This sequence encodes CASSVDRGSNQPQHF.

The rearrangement uses TRBV7-8 and TRBJ1-3; 7 bases map to TRBD1. Losses at the gene ends were 5 bases for V and 0 bases for J; bases not matched to a gene: 7. CDR3 length: 16 residues. Germline V gives CDR1 SGHVS, CDR2 FQNEAQ. This CDR3 is CASSGGQSNSGNTIYF. Here the CDR3 DNA reads TGTGCCAGCAGCGGGGGACAGTCAAACTCTGGAAACACCATATATTTT.

CDR3 sequence: CASSQSDQGRHQPQHF. Here the CDR3 DNA reads TGTGCCAGCAGCCAATCTGACCAGGGGAGGCATCAGCCCCAGCATTTT. The V call is TRBV3-1 (or the pseudogene TRBV3-2), the J call TRBJ1-5; D may be TRBD1 (6 bases). The ends were cut back, 2 bases at V and 5 bases at J, with 16 bases in the middle. Germline V gene sequence: CDR1 LGHDT, CDR2 YNNKEL (reference sequence). The CDR3 has 16 amino acids.